This T cell receptor (beta chain) comes out of a study of cytotoxic CD8 clonotypes in ibrutinib-treated CLL. Whole-study context: An average of around 250,000 productive templates and approximately 91,000 productive rearrangements was obtained per sample.

Genomic DNA in an amount of about 2 micrograms was extracted from cryopreserved PBMCs and used for the preparation of TCR beta libraries. The repertoire was sequenced with immunoSEQ multiplex PCR; TCRdb's copy has only in-frame clones and lacks some. This table has 130,000 to 150,000 clones, approximately 89% appearing once. Germline CDR1 and CDR2: WNHNN and SYGVQD (reference sequence). The V gene end was trimmed by 2 bases and the J gene end by 4 bases; junction bases not matched to a gene: 6. The CDR3 spans 15 residues. The J gene is TRBJ2-7, the V gene TRBV10-1; 9 bases are a match to TRBD1. The sequence derives from a human donor with chronic lymphocytic leukemia. The material sequenced was PBMCs, taken after 12 months of ibrutinib treatment. The CDR3 sequence is CASSETGTGKYEQYF. The CDR3 DNA is TGCGCCAGCAGTGAGACCGGGACAGGGAAATACGAGCAGTACTTC.